These 22 T cell receptor beta chains came from one sample sequenced in a study of shared clonotypes between healthy human individuals. TCRdb keeps only in-frame clones here, not all; method: immunoSEQ multiplex PCR. The sample consists of around 2.1 million clones, more than 85% of them appearing once. Positive CCR7 selection of CD45RO-negative cells yielded the naive CD8 cells, and terminally differentiated effector memory CD45RA+ cells were excluded. Sequenced sample: naive CD8+ T cells from PBMCs. The receptors derive from a man aged 18-30 years in good health. Some clones in this sample may be carry-over from other donors' samples.

The genes are TRBV30 and TRBJ1-5, with D possibly being TRBD1 (5 bases). CDR1 and CDR2 (germline): GTSNPN, SVGIG (reference sequence). This CDR3 is 14 amino acids long. The V end was cut by 4 bases, the J end by 3 bases, with 13 bases between. CDR3 coding DNA: TGTGCCTGGACGGATGGAGGGGTCAATCAGCCCCAGCATTTT. Translation: CAWTDGGVNQPQHF.

This clone turned up a few times. Other DNA sequences in this specimen translate into the identical CDR3. The rearrangement uses TRBV29-1 and TRBJ1-2; D call uncertain. Germline loops: CDR1 SQVTM, CDR2 ANQGSEA. V dropped 3 bases and J dropped 7 bases, with 0 bases sitting between them. The CDR3 covers 8 residues. The CDR3, as DNA: TGCAGCGTTGATGGCTACACCTTC. It encodes CSVDGYTF.

CDR3 nucleotides: TGTGCCAGCAGCCCCCTGGACAGGGGCTCCTCTAACTATGGCTACACCTTC. Its translation is CASSPLDRGSSNYGYTF. The V call is TRBV7-6, the J call TRBJ1-2, with 9 bases fitting TRBD1. J was trimmed by 0 bases and V by 5 bases; bases with no gene match: 10. The length of the CDR3 is 17 residues. The germline CDR1 and CDR2 sequences are SGHVS and FNYEAQ.

The gene calls are TRBV4-1 and TRBJ2-3; weak D call: TRBD1 (6 bases). In germline, CDR1 is MGHRA, CDR2 YSYEKL. The ends were cut back, 0 bases at V and 2 bases at J, with 9 bases in the middle. The CDR3 is 15 residues long. CDR3 nucleotide sequence: TGCGCCAGCAGCCAAGATACAGGGACCACAGATACGCAGTATTTT. This codes for CASSQDTGTTDTQYF.

This sequence joins TRBV5-1 and TRBJ2-7; D gene unclear. In germline, CDR1 is SGHRS, CDR2 YFSETQ. V lost 0 bases to trimming and J lost 3 bases, with 13 bases between them. CDR3 length equals 15 residues. The CDR3: CASSLAPVVGYEQYF. The CDR3 coding sequence is TGCGCCAGCAGCTTGGCGCCGGTGGTGGGCTACGAGCAGTACTTC.

The gene calls are TRBV27 and TRBJ2-6, with 9 nucleotides matching TRBD1. The germline CDR1 and CDR2 sequences are MNHEY and SMNVEV (reference sequence). The CDR3 runs 21 residues. The V segment lost 4 bases and the J segment 0 bases; nucleotides outside the gene matches: 16. The CDR3 region is CASSSDIPGTGPYSGANVLTF. In DNA form, the CDR3 reads TGTGCCAGCAGTTCCGACATCCCTGGGACAGGGCCCTACTCTGGGGCCAACGTCCTGACTTTC.

The V call is TRBV5-1, the J call TRBJ2-1; 12 bases line up with TRBD2. Trimming took 1 base from V and 8 from J; bases not matched to a gene: 4. Germline CDR1 SGHRS, CDR2 YFSETQ. CDR3 size: 15 residues. The DNA of the CDR3 is TGCGCCAGCAGCTTGACTAGCGGGGGGTACTATGAGCAGTTCTTC. This encodes CASSLTSGGYYEQFF.

The chain has TRBV19 and TRBJ2-2, with no clear D. The CDR3 sequence is 14 residues long. V lost 5 bases to trimming and J lost 0 bases, with 7 bases between them. Germline V gene sequence: CDR1 LNHDA, CDR2 SQIVND (reference sequence). CDR3 amino acids: CASSGLANTGELFF. In nucleotides, the CDR3 is TGTGCCAGTAGTGGTCTTGCGAACACCGGGGAGCTGTTTTTT.

V usage is TRBV7-9 and J usage is TRBJ2-1; D may be TRBD1 (6 bases). V was trimmed by 8 bases and J by 0 bases, leaving 11 bases between them. There are 14 residues in the CDR3. CDR1 is SEHNR, CDR2 FQNEAQ, per germline (reference sequence). Here the CDR3 reads CASQDSFSYNEQFF. Here the CDR3 DNA reads TGTGCCAGCCAGGACAGCTTCTCCTACAATGAGCAGTTCTTC.

The CDR3 loop is CASQQGYEQYF. In DNA, the CDR3 is TGTGCCAGCCAACAGGGCTACGAGCAGTACTTC. This rearrangement joins TRBV25-1 to TRBJ2-7; D is perhaps TRBD1 (6 bases). V lost 8 bases to trimming and J lost 3 bases, with 8 bases between them. Germline CDR1 and CDR2: MGHDK and SYGVNS. The CDR3 is made up of 11 amino acids.

This chain connects TRBV14 to TRBJ2-7; the D gene is possibly TRBD1 (5 bases). CDR3 length equals 14 residues. V was trimmed by 1 base and J by 3 bases, leaving 10 bases between them. Looked up from germline, CDR1 is SGHDN and CDR2 is FVKESK. The CDR3 loop reads CASSQGQGVYEQYF. Written as DNA, the CDR3 is TGTGCCAGCAGCCAAGGGCAGGGTGTCTACGAGCAGTACTTC.

The chain combines TRBV7-2 with TRBJ2-3; 7 bases align to TRBD2. This CDR3 has 16 residues. CDR1 is SGHTA, CDR2 FQGNSA, per germline. V shed 1 base and J 0 bases; nucleotides not matched to a gene: 4. The CDR3 DNA reads as TGTGCCAGCAGCTTAGTGGGAGCGGGGAGCACAGATACGCAGTATTTT. It codes for CASSLVGAGSTDTQYF.

This chain connects TRBV11-2 to TRBJ2-3, with TRBD2 identical over 11 bases. This CDR3 is built from 16 residues. V lost 0 bases, J lost 5 bases, and 4 bases stayed unmatched. Germline values: CDR1 SGHAT, CDR2 FQNNGV. This chain's CDR3 is CASSLDTGLAGDTQYF. The CDR3 DNA sequence: TGTGCCAGCAGCTTAGATACTGGACTAGCGGGAGATACGCAGTATTTT.

The chain uses TRBV27 and TRBJ1-1; D not certain. The germline gives CDR1 MNHEY, CDR2 SMNVEV (reference sequence). This CDR3 comprises 17 residues. Trimming cost V 6 bases and J 0 bases, with 20 bases left between them. The CDR3 reads CASSFSSGEVLNTEAFF. Written as DNA, the CDR3 is TGTGCCAGCAGCTTCTCCTCAGGAGAGGTATTGAACACTGAAGCTTTCTTT.

This sequence joins TRBV13 and TRBJ2-7, with D tentatively TRBD2 (5 bases). Trimming shortened V by 5 bases and J by 5 bases, and 10 bases separated the two germline ends. There are 12 residues in the CDR3. CDR1 PRHDT and CDR2 FYEKMQ come from the germline V gene (reference sequence). The CDR3 DNA reads as TGTGCCAGCAGCACTAGAGGGAACGAGCAGTACTTC. Residues: CASSTRGNEQYF.

The rearrangement uses TRBV4-3 and TRBJ2-5, with D possibly being TRBD1 (6 bases). V was shortened by 1 base and J by 6 bases, with 9 bases between the two germline ends. Germline assignment: CDR1 LGHNA and CDR2 YSLEER. The CDR3 covers 13 residues. This chain's CDR3 is CASSQVGGQTQYF. DNA for the CDR3: TGCGCCAGCAGCCAAGTAGGGGGTCAGACCCAGTACTTC.

This clone showed up just a few times. The chain carries TRBV10-3 and TRBJ2-4, with D possibly matching TRBD1 (6 bases). The V end lost 2 bases, the J end lost 5 bases, and 13 bases lay between the germline ends. Germline V CDR1 and CDR2: ENHRY, SYGVKD. This CDR3 is built from 15 residues. In DNA, the CDR3 is TGTGCCATCAGTGAGACTATTAGGACAGAAAACATTCAGTACTTC. Its translation: CAISETIRTENIQYF.

The chain employs TRBV6-6 and TRBJ1-1; D is unclear. The CDR3 has 14 amino acids. V lost 6 bases and J 0 bases, leaving 11 bases between the germline ends. Per germline, CDR1 MNHNY and CDR2 SVGAGI (reference sequence). CDR3: CASSLSAVNTEAFF. CDR3 bases: TGTGCCAGCAGCCTCTCTGCGGTGAACACTGAAGCTTTCTTT.

A remark on this clone: The same CDR3 can be traced to other DNA sequences in this sample. This sequence joins TRBV19 and TRBJ2-1; D call uncertain. The CDR3 is 15 amino acids. V was pared by 6 bases and J by 0 bases, with 12 bases between. Germline CDR1 reads LNHDA; CDR2 reads SQIVND (reference sequence). Here the CDR3 DNA reads TGTGCCAGTAGCCTGGCGGTTAGCTCCTACAATGAGCAGTTCTTC. Its translation is CASSLAVSSYNEQFF.

The chain has TRBV6-5 and TRBJ1-1, with D uncertain. This CDR3 has 14 residues. With 5 bases removed from V and 0 bases from J, the gap between germline ends came to 10 bases. Germline values: CDR1 MNHEY, CDR2 SVGAGI. CDR3: CASSPPGVNTEAFF. The DNA of the CDR3 is TGTGCCAGCAGTCCCCCCGGCGTGAACACTGAAGCTTTCTTT.

The chain uses TRBV28 and TRBJ2-1; 7 bases are shared with TRBD2. Unmatched junction bases numbered 2, after V lost 3 bases and J lost 6 bases. Germline CDR1 reads MDHEN; CDR2 reads SYDVKM. There are 13 residues in the CDR3. CDR3 region: CASSLGGFNEQFF. The CDR3 coding sequence is TGTGCCAGCAGTTTGGGGGGGTTCAATGAGCAGTTCTTC.

The chain is built from TRBV27 and TRBJ2-7; D unclear. Deletions cut 4 bases from V and 5 bases from J, with 12 bases between. The CDR3 has 13 residues. CDR1 is MNHEY and CDR2 is SMNVEV in the germline V gene (reference sequence). The CDR3 protein is CASSSPTTHEQYF. CDR3 bases: TGTGCCAGCAGTTCCCCGACCACCCACGAGCAGTACTTC.